The 2 T cell receptor beta chains below come from one sample, sequenced in a study of T cell responses to AZD1222 COVID-19 vaccine. The assay was immunoSEQ multiplex PCR, and TCRdb's table has in-frame clones only and misses some. This table holds about 130,000 clones, over 85% found once. This specimen was peripheral blood, taken on day 0 of AZD1222 vaccination. These receptors were taken from an adult in good health.

This sequence joins TRBV15 and TRBJ2-2; 7 bases agree with TRBD1. Unmatched junction bases numbered 6, after V lost 2 bases and J lost 3 bases. CDR1 and CDR2 from the germline V gene are LNHNV and YYDKDF (reference sequence). The CDR3 has 16 residues. CDR3 region: CATSRQGVDDTGELFF. CDR3 bases: TGTGCCACCAGCAGACAGGGGGTCGACGACACCGGGGAGCTGTTTTTT.

V is TRBV7-3 and J is TRBJ2-1; D possibly corresponds to TRBD2 (6 bases). The germline V gene encodes CDR1 SGHTA and CDR2 FQGTGA. Deletions cut 4 bases from V and 6 bases from J, with 19 bases between. This CDR3 spans 16 amino acids. The CDR3 here is CASSSPGTAGRNEQFF. For the CDR3, the DNA is TGTGCCAGCAGCTCCCCAGGGACTGCCGGGCGCAATGAGCAGTTCTTC.